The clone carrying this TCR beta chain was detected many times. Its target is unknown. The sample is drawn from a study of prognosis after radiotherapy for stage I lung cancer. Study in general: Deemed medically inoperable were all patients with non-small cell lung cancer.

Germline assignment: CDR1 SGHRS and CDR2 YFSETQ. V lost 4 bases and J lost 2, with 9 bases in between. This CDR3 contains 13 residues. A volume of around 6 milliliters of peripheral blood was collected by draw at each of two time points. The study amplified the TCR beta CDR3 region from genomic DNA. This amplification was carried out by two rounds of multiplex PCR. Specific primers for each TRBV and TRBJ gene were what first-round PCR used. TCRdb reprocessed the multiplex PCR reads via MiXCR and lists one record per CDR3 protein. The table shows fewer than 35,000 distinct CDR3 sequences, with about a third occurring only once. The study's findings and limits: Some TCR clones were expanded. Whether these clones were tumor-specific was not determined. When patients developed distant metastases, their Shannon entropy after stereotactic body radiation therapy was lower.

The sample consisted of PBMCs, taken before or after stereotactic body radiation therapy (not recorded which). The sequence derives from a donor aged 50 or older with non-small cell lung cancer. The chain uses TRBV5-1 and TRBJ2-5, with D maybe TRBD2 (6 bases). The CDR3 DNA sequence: TGCGCCAGCAGCGGCGGGGTACAAGAGACCCAGTACTTC. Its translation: CASSGGVQETQYF.